This T cell receptor (beta chain) was captured by sequencing in a study of shared clonotypes between healthy human individuals. Turning to the study itself: Per donor, three plates held CD4 naive cells, three held CD4 memory, two held CD8 naive and one held CD8 memory.

The CDR3 contains 14 residues. Per germline, CDR1 GTSNPN and CDR2 SVGIG (reference sequence). The germline V and J ends were trimmed by 0 bases and 0 bases, with 7 bases remaining between them. The count of this clone is one. Measured with immunoSEQ multiplex PCR; TCRdb has only the in-frame clones, and not every one. The sample carries roughly 2 million clones, roughly 96% recorded once. The chain joins TRBV30 to TRBJ2-3; no reliable D call. The receptor comes from a man aged 18 to 30 in good health. The sample was naive CD4+ T cells sorted from blood. Subset here: CD45RA+ positively selected. CDR3 bases: TGTGCCTGGAGTGTACGAGTCAGCACAGATACGCAGTATTTT. It encodes CAWSVRVSTDTQYF.